This T cell receptor (delta chain) was observed in a study of Vγ9Vδ2 T cells in congenital toxoplasmosis (dated by TCRdb to 2020 to 2022). For the study in its entirety: The diagnosis of congenital toxoplasmosis relied on IgG, IgM and IgA serology, Western blot and an in-house interferon-gamma release assay. The study compared gamma and delta chain CDR3 repertoires of sorted blood gammadelta T cells between congenitally T. gondii-infected and uninfected infants. Repertoires were sequenced from infants at 2 months after birth and at 1 year of age. At 2 months, TCR sequencing included 5 or 6 infected and over 8 uninfected infants, while at 1 year the sequenced group was 3 infected and 4 uninfected infants. The investigation overall reported the following: Two months was the earliest age with enough suitable sample material for TCR repertoire analysis, so newborn repertoires were not sequenced. At 2 months, TRGV9 and TRDV2 CDR3s of infected infants appeared to carry fewer N additions than uninfected infants, especially TRDV2-TRDJ1 sequences. A public TRGV9 clonotype was highly prevalent in both infected and uninfected infants. In approximately 2-month-old infants, germline-encoded fetal-type TRDV2 CDR3 sequences seemed to be more common in infected than in uninfected infants, which suggests a footprint of in utero expansion. At 1 year of age, repertoire differences between infected and uninfected infants were less clear than at 2 months.

This clone has only a few counts. Its antigen is currently not known. A far bigger clonotype differs at one base, so this is likely a read error. Distinct nucleotide sequences in the sample also encode this CDR3. The same treatment, consisting of spiramycin and/or pyrimethamine plus sulfadiazine plus folinic acid, was given to the mothers of both infected and uninfected infants. Every infant, whether infected or uninfected, was delivered at term, after more than 37 weeks of gestation. Approximately 0.9 mL of blood was used to isolate PBMCs by Lymphoprep gradient centrifugation, after which the PBMCs were cryopreserved in liquid nitrogen and shipped to Belgium. Thawed PBMCs were labeled with Zombie NIR viability dye and stained with CD3, TCR gammadelta, Vgamma9 and Vdelta2 antibodies. Sorting of CD3+ TCRgammadelta+ T cells was performed on a FACSAria III, reaching a mean purity of around 98%. For each sample, RNA was extracted from approximately 10,000 sorted gammadelta T cells with the RNeasy Micro Kit. The infants were born to mothers who were enrolled with primary T. gondii infection during pregnancy. Peripheral blood samples from the infants were taken at an outpatient microbiology and virology center in Pavia, Italy.

cDNA was made by template-switch reverse transcription with TRGC- and TRDC-specific primers in one tube, using SuperScript II. The TRGC primer was designed to bind both the TRGC1 and TRGC2 constant genes. TRG and TRD amplification used the KAPA Real-Time Library Amplification Kit, with AMPure XP bead purification between steps. Index PCR with the Nextera XT Index Kit was used to add Illumina sequencing adapters. An Illumina MiSeq with the V2 300 kit was used to sequence the TRG and TRD amplicons, producing 150 bp paired-end reads. As for the authors' bioinformatics: Read quality was checked with FastQC version 0.11.8 before further analysis. Reads were aligned against the TRG or TRD reference genes from GenBank, and CDR3 sequences were constructed using MiXCR version 3.0.3. Default MiXCR settings were used, apart from assembling TRDD gene segments from 3 instead of 5 consecutive nucleotides. N additions, CDR3 length, J segment length and clonotype sharing between samples were all calculated using VDJtools version 1.2.1. CDR3 sequences that were out of frame or contained stop codons were left out of the analysis. Infant repertoires were compared for overlap with previously published fetal, cord blood and adult blood Vgamma9Vdelta2 repertoires. Via CATT, TCRdb reprocessed the public reads, and rows with identical DNA were then joined. These V and J calls derive from TCRdb rather than the authors' analysis. The sample table contains a few hundred delta-chain clones; only one count was recorded for around 14% of them. Jointly, the top ten make up approximately 70% of the sample.

The CDR3 runs 15 residues from the cysteine to the phenylalanine. Left in the record is the CDR3 DNA by itself, 45 bases read in frame from the first base. V was cut back by 2 bases and J by 0 bases, leaving a gap of 12 bases between them. CDR1 GEAIGNYY and CDR2 EKD are derived from the germline V gene. This chain joins TRDV2 to TRDJ1; the D region possibly corresponds to TRDD3 (6 bases align). This TCR came from a child younger than 10 born to a mother with Toxoplasma gondii infection during pregnancy, either congenitally infected or uninfected (not recorded which). The sequencing sample was made of gamma-delta T cells from blood. At the DNA level, the sequence is TGTGCCTGTGACAAGGCTGGGGACCACACCGATAAACTCATCTTT. The translation is CACDKAGDHTDKLIF.